These 28 T cell receptor beta chains originate from one sample sequenced in a study of T cell responses to AZD1222 COVID-19 vaccine. Generated by immunoSEQ multiplex PCR, the TCRdb table keeps only in-frame clones and is missing some. The data show around 65,000 clones, approximately 85% seen once. Sequenced here: peripheral blood, sampled 28 days after the second AZD1222 dose. Receptor source: an adult who received the AZD1222 COVID-19 vaccine.

The chain combines TRBV21-1 with TRBJ1-4; whether TRBD1, the table's D call, matches the DNA was not checked. TRBV21-1 is shown as a pseudogene. CDR3 size: 14 residues. The CDR3 coding sequence is TGTGCCAGCAGCCAGGGCAGGGCCGAAGAAAAACTGTTTTTT. It translates to CASSQGRAEEKLFF.

The chain carries TRBV29-1 and TRBJ2-1; 9 nucleotides line up with TRBD1. J gave up 1 base and V 4 bases, and 17 bases lay outside the gene matches. Germline CDR1 reads SQVTM; CDR2 reads ANQGSEA. The CDR3 covers 19 residues. The CDR3 region is CSVGMDGQGLAGSYNEQFF. Here the CDR3 DNA reads TGCAGCGTTGGGATGGACGGACAGGGGTTAGCGGGTTCCTACAATGAGCAGTTCTTC.

J is TRBJ2-7 and V is TRBV7-2; 8 bases are a match to TRBD2. This CDR3 spans 14 amino acids. The germline gives CDR1 SGHTA, CDR2 FQGNSA. V was pared by 5 bases and J by 4 bases, with 7 bases of the junction left unmatched. CDR3 nucleotide sequence: TGTGCCAGCAGCCCCCAGGGCGGGGGGTACGAGCAGTACTTC. Its translation: CASSPQGGGYEQYF. The complete variable domain, with remaining parts taken from reference TRBV7-2 and TRBJ2-7, reads GAGVSQSPSNKVTEKGKDVELRCDPISGHTALYWYRQSLGQGLEFLIYFQGNSAPDKSGLPSDRFSAERTGGSVSTLTIQRTQQEDSAVYLCASSPQGGGYEQYFGPGTRLTVT.

This clone was recorded a few times. The chain uses TRBV5-1 and TRBJ2-7; 10 nucleotides align to TRBD2. The germline V gene has CDR1 SGHRS and CDR2 YFSETQ. V trimming: 7 bases; J trimming: 2 bases; junction bases outside the gene matches: 9. CDR3 length: 15 amino acids. CDR3 DNA: TGCGCCAGCGCCTCCGGGACTAGCGACGCCTACGAGCAGTACTTC. This gives the protein CASASGTSDAYEQYF.

The V call is TRBV6-5, the J call TRBJ1-1; the match to TRBD1 covers 9 bases. The V and J ends lost 7 bases and 3 bases, in that order; junction bases with no gene match: 9. This CDR3 contains 15 residues. CDR1 and CDR2 (germline): MNHEY, SVGAGI. CDR3 DNA sequence: TGTGCCAGCACCGACGGACAGGGGTTGGACACTGAAGCTTTCTTT. It codes for CASTDGQGLDTEAFF.

This clone appeared a few times. V and J are TRBV28 and TRBJ2-2; D is ambiguous. CDR1 MDHEN and CDR2 SYDVKM come from the germline V gene. There are 12 residues in the CDR3. The V gene lost 5 bases and the J gene lost 6 bases, with 7 bases spanning the gap. The CDR3 nucleotides read TGTGCCAGCAGTCCGTACCCCGGGGAGCTGTTTTTT. Translated: CASSPYPGELFF.

V is TRBV10-3 and J is TRBJ1-1, with D maybe TRBD1 (6 bases). The CDR3 has 12 amino acids. Trimming cost V 11 bases and J 0 bases, with 10 bases left between them. The germline V gene has CDR1 ENHRY and CDR2 SYGVKD. CDR3 in DNA: TGTGCCTCTGGACAGCTGAACACTGAAGCTTTCTTT. It translates to CASGQLNTEAFF.

This clone was counted a few times. The V call is TRBV30, the J call TRBJ2-7; the D gene could be TRBD1 or TRBD2 (5 bases each). The germline V gene has CDR1 GTSNPN and CDR2 SVGIG (reference sequence). The V end was cut by 4 bases, the J end by 5 bases, with 15 bases between. There are 13 residues in the CDR3. The CDR3 DNA reads as TGTGCCTGGACGAGAGAGGGGATAAACGAGCAGTACTTC. This gives the protein CAWTREGINEQYF.

The rearrangement links TRBV4-1 to TRBJ2-3; no reliable D call. This CDR3 has 15 residues. CDR1 and CDR2 (germline): MGHRA, YSYEKL. The V end was cut by 1 base, the J end by 6 bases, with 14 bases between. This chain's CDR3 is CASSQASQFQDTQYF. Written as DNA, the CDR3 is TGCGCCAGCAGCCAAGCCAGCCAGTTCCAGGATACGCAGTATTTT.

This clone has only one observation. The rearrangement links TRBV30 to TRBJ2-1; D unclear. This CDR3 spans 11 amino acids. Germline CDR1 is GTSNPN and CDR2 is SVGIG (reference sequence). V was cut by 1 base and J by 7 bases, with 5 bases left in between. The CDR3 bases are TGTGCCTGGAGTGCAAGGAATGAGCAGTTCTTC. This codes for CAWSARNEQFF. Together with reference TRBV30 and TRBJ2-1, the CDR3 gives the full variable domain: SQTIHQWPATLVQPVGSPLSLECTVEGTSNPNLYWYRQAAGRGLQLLFYSVGIGQISSEVPQNLSASRPQDRQFILSSKKLLLSDSGFYLCAWSARNEQFFGPGTRLTVL.

In DNA, the CDR3 is TGTGCCAGCTCACCTCCGACAGGGTTGAGGTCCGAGCAGTACTTC. This translates into CASSPPTGLRSEQYF. The chain uses TRBV18 and TRBJ2-7, with 7 nucleotides matching TRBD1. The CDR3 is 15 amino acids. Germline V gene lookup returns CDR1 KGHSH and CDR2 LQKENI. V lost 3 bases to trimming and J lost 6 bases; unmatched junction nucleotides: 11.

This clone was counted a single time. The CDR3 DNA follows: TGTGCCAGCTCACCACTGGGGACAGACTATGGCTACACCTTC. As protein: CASSPLGTDYGYTF. This chain uses TRBV18 with TRBJ1-2; 7 bases line up with TRBD1. Germline assignment: CDR1 KGHSH and CDR2 LQKENI. This CDR3 contains 14 residues. The trim removed 1 base at V and 3 bases at J, leaving 2 bases unmatched.

The genes are TRBV6-5 and TRBJ2-2, with D uncertain. Trimming pared 3 bases from V and 6 bases from J, leaving 5 bases between. There are 12 residues in the CDR3. Per germline, CDR1 MNHEY and CDR2 SVGAGI. CDR3 nucleotide sequence: TGTGCCAGCAGTTATACGTCCGGGGAGCTGTTTTTT. Amino acid sequence: CASSYTSGELFF.

This chain links TRBV5-6 with TRBJ2-3; no clear D gene. This CDR3 comprises 18 residues. V was cut by 4 bases and J by 0 bases, with 21 bases left in between. Germline V lookup: CDR1 SGHDT, CDR2 YYEEEE. The CDR3: CASSRTRMGRKSTDTQYF. In DNA form, the CDR3 reads TGTGCCAGCAGCCGGACGAGGATGGGCCGAAAAAGCACAGATACGCAGTATTTT.

The chain combines TRBV7-2 with TRBJ1-6; D gene unclear. The germline CDR1 and CDR2 sequences are SGHTA and FQGNSA. V shed 1 base and J shed 1 base, with 11 bases lying between them. CDR3 size: 17 residues. The CDR3 sequence: CASSLVGSQSYNSPLHF. The CDR3 region has the DNA TGTGCCAGCAGCTTAGTAGGAAGCCAGTCCTATAATTCACCCCTCCACTTT.

This chain connects TRBV29-1 to TRBJ2-1; D perhaps matches TRBD2 (6 bases). CDR3 size: 16 residues. Trimming took 6 bases from V and 0 from J, leaving 18 bases between them. Germline V gene lookup returns CDR1 SQVTM and CDR2 ANQGSEA. The CDR3 DNA reads TGCAGCGTCACCCCTGAGCGGGCCAGCTCCTACAATGAGCAGTTCTTC. Its protein is CSVTPERASSYNEQFF.

The chain has TRBV2 and TRBJ2-2; D gene uncertain. This CDR3 has 14 residues. Per the germline V gene, CDR1 is SNHLY and CDR2 is FYNNEI. V lost 6 bases and J lost 2, with 10 bases in between. This chain's CDR3 is CASRAEFNTGELFF. The CDR3 nucleotides read TGTGCCAGCAGGGCAGAATTTAACACCGGGGAGCTGTTTTTT.

V is TRBV13 and J is TRBJ2-7, with D maybe TRBD1 (6 bases). Trimming took off 5 bases at V and 2 bases at J, with 16 bases between the two ends. Looked up from germline, CDR1 is PRHDT and CDR2 is FYEKMQ (reference sequence). The CDR3 is made up of 15 amino acids. The CDR3 DNA reads as TGTGCCAGCAGCCAGACGGGGCAGGGGACCTACGAGCAGTACTTC. This sequence encodes CASSQTGQGTYEQYF.

The V call is TRBV30, the J call TRBJ1-3; no firm D call. Germline CDR1 is GTSNPN and CDR2 is SVGIG (reference sequence). V lost 0 bases and J 1 base, leaving 7 bases between the germline ends. This CDR3 spans 14 amino acids. The CDR3 DNA reads TGTGCCTGGAGTGTGGGCAGTTCTGGAAACACCATATATTTT. It codes for CAWSVGSSGNTIYF.

The chain recombines TRBV28 with TRBJ2-2; perhaps TRBD2 as D (7 bases). This CDR3 is 13 amino acids long. Between the trimmed V and J ends, which lost 6 bases and 4 bases, there was a span of 9 bases. CDR1 MDHEN and CDR2 SYDVKM come from the germline V gene. The CDR3: CASRGGGTGELFF. CDR3 DNA: TGTGCCAGCAGGGGAGGGGGCACCGGGGAGCTGTTTTTT.

This clone showed up many times. The chain couples TRBV7-2 to TRBJ1-5; D not certain. The germline gives CDR1 SGHTA, CDR2 FQGNSA. The CDR3 is 14 amino acids. V was trimmed by 0 bases and J by 6 bases, leaving 9 bases between them. The CDR3 loop is CASSLAEYTQPQHF. As DNA, the CDR3 is TGTGCCAGCAGCTTAGCGGAGTATACTCAGCCCCAGCATTTT.

The rearrangement links TRBV18 to TRBJ2-5, with D perhaps being TRBD1 or TRBD2 (5 bases each). V was shortened by 6 bases and J by 0 bases, with 11 bases between the two germline ends. The germline V gene has CDR1 KGHSH and CDR2 LQKENI. This CDR3 has 14 amino acids. The CDR3 sequence: CASSSRGYQETQYF. The DNA of the CDR3 is TGTGCCAGCTCGTCCCGGGGCTACCAAGAGACCCAGTACTTC.

In this sample, this clone turned up a few times. This chain connects TRBV11-2 to TRBJ2-7; TRBD2 is a possible D gene (6 bases). The CDR3 has 14 amino acids. CDR1 and CDR2 from the germline V gene are SGHAT and FQNNGV. Deletions cut 6 bases from V and 0 bases from J, with 12 bases between. The CDR3 DNA is TGTGCCAGCAGGGCTGAGGGAGGCTCCTACGAGCAGTACTTC. It is translated as CASRAEGGSYEQYF.

The CDR3 here is CASSPPTSSGRMNEQFF. In nucleotides, the CDR3 is TGTGCCAGCTCACCGCCCACCTCTAGCGGGAGAATGAATGAGCAGTTCTTC. V is TRBV18 and J is TRBJ2-1; 10 bases match TRBD2. CDR3 size: 17 residues. Looked up from germline, CDR1 is KGHSH and CDR2 is LQKENI. J gave up 7 bases and V 3 bases, and 12 bases lay outside the gene matches.

The V call is TRBV5-5, the J call TRBJ1-1; 7 bases are shared with TRBD1. The junction had 3 bases not matched to a gene; V was cut back by 0 bases and J by 1 base. The germline CDR1 and CDR2 sequences are SGHKS and YYEKEE (reference sequence). CDR3 length: 15 residues. The CDR3 loop reads CASSLGGTANTEAFF. The CDR3 DNA follows: TGTGCCAGCAGCTTGGGCGGGACAGCGAACACTGAAGCTTTCTTT.

V and J are TRBV27 and TRBJ1-5; 8 bases agree with TRBD1. Germline V gene sequence: CDR1 MNHEY, CDR2 SMNVEV (reference sequence). The CDR3 is 15 amino acids. Trimming took 6 bases from V and 2 from J; bases not matched to a gene: 6. CDR3 in DNA: TGTGCCAGCAGGGTCGACAGGGGAGGCAATCAGCCCCAGCATTTT. Its translation is CASRVDRGGNQPQHF.

This clone was picked up one time. The chain carries TRBV27 and TRBJ1-1, with no clear D. Germline V gene data show CDR1 as MNHEY and CDR2 as SMNVEV (reference sequence). Trimming left V 1 base short and J 3 bases short, with 9 bases between. CDR3 length equals 14 residues. The CDR3 DNA reads TGTGCCAGCAGTTTATTCGTAAAGGACACTGAAGCTTTCTTT. Its translation is CASSLFVKDTEAFF.

The V call is TRBV2, the J call TRBJ2-5; possible D gene TRBD1, 5 bases. Germline lookup yields CDR1 SNHLY and CDR2 FYNNEI. Trimming shortened V by 7 bases and J by 5 bases, and 11 bases separated the two germline ends. The CDR3 consists of 12 residues. CDR3 loop: CASTQVRETQYF. CDR3 coding DNA: TGTGCCAGCACACAGGTACGGGAGACCCAGTACTTC.